Listed below are T cell receptor beta chains from one sample, sequenced in a study of blood T cell repertoires in COVID-19. Generated by immunoSEQ multiplex PCR, the TCRdb table keeps only in-frame clones and is missing some. The sample records roughly 240,000 clones, roughly 88% being singletons. The material sequenced was PBMCs or T cells enriched from blood (not recorded which). The receptors were sampled from a woman aged 45-60 years who had recovered from COVID-19. Each CDR3 is given with its conserved first and last residue. Each record gives: CDR3 protein, CDR3 DNA, D gene, V gene, J gene, clone size. The D gene is left open where the match is weak. The size of a clone is reported for some rows only, either as once, few or many, or as a class for expanded clones.

CATSPGSDTQYF	TGCGCCACCTCCCCGGGATCCGATACGCAGTATTTT	-	TRBV10-1	TRBJ2-3	-
CASSKRWTWTSGSHGETQYF	TGTGCCAGCAGCAAAAGATGGACCTGGACTAGCGGGAGCCACGGAGAGACCCAGTACTTC	TRBD2	TRBV3-1/TRBV3-2	TRBJ2-5	once
CASSSVDQETQYF	TGTGCCAGCAGCAGCGTAGACCAAGAGACCCAGTACTTC	-	TRBV5-8	TRBJ2-5	-
CASSYGTSGGQETQYF	TGCGCCAGCAGTTATGGGACTAGCGGGGGGCAAGAGACCCAGTACTTC	TRBD2	TRBV5-1	TRBJ2-5	-
CASSNYREGYGYTF	TGTGCCAGCAGCAACTACAGGGAAGGCTATGGCTACACCTTC	-	TRBV7-2	TRBJ1-2	-
CASSPELNTEAFF	TGTGCCAGCAGCCCTGAGTTGAACACTGAAGCTTTCTTT	-	TRBV13	TRBJ1-1	-
CASSPLGTGTTEAFF	TGTGCCAGCTCACCGCTTGGGACAGGGACCACTGAAGCTTTCTTT	TRBD1	TRBV18	TRBJ1-1	-
CASSYRVAGETQYF	TGTGCCAGCAGTTACAGGGTGGCAGGGGAGACCCAGTACTTC	-	TRBV6-6	TRBJ2-5	-
CASSVDRGGTGELFF	TGCGCCAGCAGCGTCGACAGGGGTGGCACCGGGGAGCTGTTTTTT	TRBD1	TRBV5-1	TRBJ2-2	-
CASSLSGGNWYNEQFF	TGTGCCAGCAGCTTAAGCGGGGGGAACTGGTACAATGAGCAGTTCTTC	TRBD2	TRBV7-2	TRBJ2-1	-
CASSRDISRGREQFF	TGTGCCAGCAGTCGGGACATATCGAGGGGCCGGGAGCAGTTCTTC	-	TRBV6-5	TRBJ2-1	-
CASSGTSGRGTYNEQFF	TGTGCCAGCAGCGGGACTAGCGGGAGAGGGACCTACAATGAGCAGTTCTTC	TRBD2	TRBV11-3	TRBJ2-1	-
CASSLAGGDPEQFF	TGTGCCAGTAGTCTAGCGGGAGGCGACCCTGAGCAGTTCTTC	TRBD2	TRBV19	TRBJ2-1	few
CASSYLNTEAFF	TGTGCCAGCTCGTATCTGAACACTGAAGCTTTCTTT	-	TRBV28	TRBJ1-1	once
CASSQEPNQGRGEAFF	TGCGCCAGCAGCCAAGAGCCAAACCAGGGCCGAGGTGAAGCTTTCTTT	-	TRBV4-3	TRBJ1-1	many
CASIGRVFGYGYTF	TGTGCCAGTATAGGGAGGGTATTCGGCTATGGCTACACCTTC	-	TRBV19	TRBJ1-2	-
CASSLTDGQETQYF	TGTGCCAGCAGCTTAACAGACGGTCAAGAGACCCAGTACTTC	-	TRBV7-9	TRBJ2-5	once
CASSPKQGFETQYF	TGCGCCAGCAGCCCCAAGCAGGGCTTCGAGACCCAGTACTTC	-	TRBV4-3	TRBJ2-5	-
CATSPGGSSGVQETQYF	TGTGCCACCAGCCCAGGGGGTTCTAGCGGGGTCCAAGAGACCCAGTACTTC	TRBD2	TRBV15	TRBJ2-5	once
CASSSQGQGLSGVGYTF	TGTGCCAGCAGCTCCCAGGGACAGGGGTTGTCTGGGGTTGGCTACACCTTC	TRBD1	TRBV9	TRBJ1-2	many
CSVTKQGPGTEAFF	TGCAGCGTTACTAAACAGGGGCCGGGAACTGAAGCTTTCTTT	TRBD1	TRBV29-1	TRBJ1-1	-
CASRSSGTGRLGELFF	TGTGCCAGCAGAAGCTCCGGGACTGGACGTTTAGGGGAGCTGTTTTTT	-	TRBV2	TRBJ2-2	-
CASSLAVAGGETQYF	TGTGCCAGCAGCTTAGCGGTGGCAGGAGGGGAGACCCAGTACTTC	-	TRBV7-2	TRBJ2-5	-
CAISAVAGRPYNEQFF	TGTGCCATCAGTGCCGTAGCGGGACGTCCCTACAATGAGCAGTTCTTC	TRBD2	TRBV10-3	TRBJ2-1	-
CASSHADSYNSPLHF	TGTGCCAGCAGCCACGCGGACAGCTACAATTCACCCCTCCACTTT	-	TRBV7-9	TRBJ1-6	-
CASSLGQSSQETQYF	TGTGCCAGCAGCCTGGGACAGTCAAGCCAAGAGACCCAGTACTTC	TRBD1	TRBV11-3	TRBJ2-5	-
CASSYSRTSGADTQYF	TGTGCCAGCAGTTACTCAAGGACTAGCGGGGCAGATACGCAGTATTTT	TRBD2	TRBV6-2/TRBV6-3	TRBJ2-3	once
CASSLPPNRVYGYTF	TGTGCCAGCAGCTTACCTCCCAACAGGGTCTATGGCTACACCTTC	-	TRBV7-2	TRBJ1-2	-
CASNTGADTQYF	TGTGCCAGCAATACAGGGGCAGATACGCAGTATTTT	TRBD1	TRBV2	TRBJ2-3	-
CASSQDYASYSNQPQHF	TGTGCCAGCAGCCAAGATTATGCCTCCTATAGCAATCAGCCCCAGCATTTT	-	TRBV3-1/TRBV3-2	TRBJ1-5	-
CASSEAGRGGNTIYF	TGTGCCAGCAGTGAGGCGGGCAGGGGAGGAAACACCATATATTTT	-	TRBV25-1	TRBJ1-3	-
CASSRQGDGYTF	TGTGCCAGTAGCAGACAGGGGGATGGCTACACCTTC	TRBD1	TRBV19	TRBJ1-2	-
CASSSKRVANEKLFF	TGTGCCAGCAGCTCCAAGAGGGTAGCTAATGAAAAACTGTTTTTT	-	TRBV7-6	TRBJ1-4	-
CASGLVGSEGVHEQYF	TGTGCTAGTGGTTTGGTGGGGTCAGAAGGGGTCCACGAGCAGTACTTC	-	TRBV12-5	TRBJ2-7	once
CASSAAPRGAGNTIYF	TGTGCCAGCAGCGCGGCCCCCAGGGGTGCTGGAAACACCATATATTTT	-	TRBV11-2	TRBJ1-3	-
CASSERTSGYNVQFF	TGTGCCAGCAGTGAACGAACTAGCGGGTACAATGTGCAGTTCTTC	TRBD2	TRBV2	TRBJ2-1	-
CASSQNTNTEAFF	TGTGCCAGCAGCCAAAACACGAACACTGAAGCTTTCTTT	-	TRBV14	TRBJ1-1	-
CASSRGEWTEAFF	TGTGCCAGTAGTCGGGGGGAATGGACTGAAGCTTTCTTT	-	TRBV19	TRBJ1-1	-
CASSLAAGRIEKLFF	TGCGCCAGCAGCTTGGCGGCAGGGAGGATTGAAAAACTGTTTTTT	-	TRBV5-1	TRBJ1-4	-
CASSRGLQETQYF	TGTGCCAGCAGCCGTGGACTACAAGAGACCCAGTACTTC	-	TRBV3-1/TRBV3-2	TRBJ2-5	few
CASTRRVAGAPNEQFF	TGTGCCAGCACCCGAAGAGTAGCGGGAGCGCCCAATGAGCAGTTCTTC	TRBD2	TRBV7-2	TRBJ2-1	-
CASSLEGRGLAGWLNEQFF	TGTGCCAGCAGTTTGGAAGGGAGGGGACTAGCGGGATGGTTAAATGAGCAGTTCTTC	TRBD2	TRBV28	TRBJ2-1	once
CASSSTNTGELFF	TGTGCCAGCAGTTCCACGAACACCGGGGAGCTGTTTTTT	-	TRBV28	TRBJ2-2	once